Each of the 31 T cell receptor beta chains below was sequenced from the same sample in a study of patients and donors after allogeneic stem cell transplantation. TCRdb passed the RT-PCR reads through MiXCR, listing each CDR3 protein once. The data hold 920,000 or so distinct CDR3 sequences, with under 20% observed a single time. Input material: blood, either unsorted or a sorted T cell fraction (not recorded which). These receptors were collected from a human donor who was either an allogeneic HSCT recipient or a stem cell or donor lymphocyte infusion donor (not recorded which). It is not recorded whose cells these are; they may come from a transplant donor.

This clonotype was seen at least ten times. This rearrangement joins TRBV12-3 or TRBV12-4 to TRBJ2-2, with a tentative D call TRBD2 (7 bases). Trimming left V 2 bases short and J 7 bases short, with 11 bases between. This CDR3 has 14 residues. The CDR3 sequence: CASSLRGAGGELFF. DNA of the CDR3: TGTGCCAGCAGTTTACGGGGGGCCGGCGGGGAGCTGTTTTTT.

This clonotype was detected ten times or more. V usage is TRBV5-1 and J usage is TRBJ2-1; possible D gene TRBD2, 6 bases. Germline CDR1 SGHRS, CDR2 YFSETQ. V was pared by 0 bases and J by 2 bases, with 9 bases between. The CDR3 length is 15 residues. CDR3 nucleotide sequence: TGCGCCAGCAGCTTGGCGGGACTCACCTACAATGAGCAGTTCTTC. Residues: CASSLAGLTYNEQFF.

The genes are TRBV5-1 and TRBJ2-2; tentatively, D is TRBD2 (6 bases). The CDR3 is 13 amino acids. CDR1 is SGHRS and CDR2 is YFSETQ in the germline V gene. Trimming took off 7 bases at V and 5 bases at J, with 12 bases between the two ends. The DNA for the CDR3 is TGCGCCAGCCACGGAGGGCGGACCGGGGAGCTGTTTTTT. This codes for CASHGGRTGELFF.

The chain is built from TRBV4-2 and TRBJ2-7, with D perhaps matching TRBD2 (7 bases). The CDR3 consists of 15 residues. Trimming removed 0 bases at V and 7 bases at J, with 16 bases between. Germline CDR1 is LGHNA and CDR2 is YNFKEQ. The CDR3 DNA reads as TGTGCCAGCAGCCAAGAAAAGGGGGGGCCGGAGGAGCAGTACTTC. It translates to CASSQEKGGPEEQYF.

This clonotype was counted a few times. V and J are TRBV20-1 and TRBJ1-1, with a tentative D call TRBD1 (5 bases). The V gene lost 2 bases and the J gene lost 7 bases, with 14 bases spanning the gap. The CDR3 runs 13 residues. CDR1 and CDR2 from the germline V gene are DFQATT and SNEGSKA (reference sequence). The CDR3 nucleotides read TGCAGTGCTAGATCATTAACCGGGGGTGAAGCTTTCTTT. It translates to CSARSLTGGEAFF.

The rearrangement joins TRBV5-6 to TRBJ2-7, with TRBD1 identical over 11 bases. Trimming took 4 bases from V and 1 from J; bases not matched to a gene: 10. Germline CDR1 is SGHDT and CDR2 is YYEEEE. This CDR3 has 17 residues. Here the CDR3 reads CASSPMGTGGPSYEQYF. The CDR3 DNA follows: TGTGCCAGCAGCCCGATGGGGACAGGGGGACCTTCCTACGAGCAGTACTTC.

This clonotype was counted a single time. The chain carries TRBV20-1 and TRBJ2-5; D not certain. The CDR3 has 11 amino acids. Per germline, CDR1 DFQATT and CDR2 SNEGSKA (reference sequence). Trimming took off 1 base at V and 6 bases at J, with 6 bases between the two ends. CDR3: CSARVTQTQYF. The CDR3 DNA reads TGCAGTGCTAGAGTCACCCAGACCCAGTACTTC.

V gene TRBV2 combines with J gene TRBJ2-7, with 7 bases identical to TRBD1. This CDR3 spans 14 amino acids. Germline trimming cut 6 bases from V and 6 bases from J; bases unmatched to any gene: 11. Germline V gene data show CDR1 as SNHLY and CDR2 as FYNNEI. Written as DNA, the CDR3 is TGTGCCAGCAGCTTAGGGGGACAGCTATTCGAGCAGTACTTC. Translation gives CASSLGGQLFEQYF.

This clonotype occurred a few times. The CDR3 DNA reads TGTGCCAGCTCACCACCCTCAATTGGGAGCACAGATACGCAGTATTTT. Its translation is CASSPPSIGSTDTQYF. The V call is TRBV18, the J call TRBJ2-3; D unclear. CDR3 length equals 16 residues. V dropped 0 bases and J dropped 0 bases, with 10 bases sitting between them. The germline V gene has CDR1 KGHSH and CDR2 LQKENI.

This rearrangement joins TRBV7-2 to TRBJ1-2, with 9 bases lining up with TRBD1. The CDR3 is 16 residues long. Unmatched junction bases numbered 13, after V lost 5 bases and J lost 6 bases. From germline, CDR1 is SGHTA and CDR2 FQGNSA. The CDR3 reads CASSPSRDRVGDGYTF. CDR3 nucleotides: TGTGCCAGCAGCCCGTCCCGGGACAGGGTTGGTGATGGCTACACCTTC.

Only a few counts were recorded for this clonotype. This sequence joins TRBV7-8 and TRBJ1-2; 7 nucleotides match TRBD1. Unmatched junction bases numbered 9, after V lost 0 bases and J lost 8 bases. This CDR3 region has 15 residues. Germline CDR1 reads SGHVS; CDR2 reads FQNEAQ. CDR3 sequence reads: CASSLAPGTVKGYTF. DNA for the CDR3: TGTGCCAGCAGCTTAGCGCCCGGGACAGTGAAAGGCTACACCTTC.

The chain carries TRBV5-1 and TRBJ2-7; TRBD1 might be the D (6 bases). V lost 6 bases to trimming and J lost 6 bases, with 16 bases between them. The CDR3 length is 13 residues. Germline lookup yields CDR1 SGHRS and CDR2 YFSETQ. For the CDR3, the DNA is TGCGCCAGCAAACATCCCAGGGGATCCGAGCAGTACTTC. Translating it yields CASKHPRGSEQYF. Drawing the rest from reference TRBV5-1 and TRBJ2-7, the complete variable domain is KAGVTQTPRYLIKTRGQQVTLSCSPISGHRSVSWYQQTPGQGLQFLFEYFSETQRNKGNFPGRFSGRQFSNSRSEMNVSTLELGDSALYLCASKHPRGSEQYFGPGTRLTVT.

The chain couples TRBV27 to TRBJ1-1, with D possibly being TRBD1 (5 bases). The CDR3 runs 15 residues. Trimming cost V 6 bases and J 6 bases, with 20 bases left between them. Germline CDR1 MNHEY, CDR2 SMNVEV (reference sequence). CDR3 sequence: CASSPEKGPGPEAFF. The DNA of the CDR3 is TGTGCCAGCAGCCCCGAAAAGGGGCCGGGCCCTGAAGCTTTCTTT.

V and J are TRBV7-2 and TRBJ2-3; 7 bases are shared with TRBD2. CDR3 size: 14 residues. From germline, CDR1 is SGHTA and CDR2 FQGNSA. V shed 7 bases and J 6 bases; nucleotides not matched to a gene: 10. The chain's CDR3 is CASTGLGLGDTQYF. CDR3 nucleotide sequence: TGTGCCAGCACAGGACTAGGCTTAGGTGATACGCAGTATTTT.

This clonotype was seen just once. J is TRBJ1-2 and V is TRBV7-9; D is possibly TRBD1 (5 bases). The V gene's germline CDR1 is SEHNR and CDR2 FQNEAQ (reference sequence). The CDR3 has 16 amino acids. V was cut by 5 bases and J by 0 bases, with 16 bases left in between. CDR3 loop: CASSPGTATANYGYTF. The CDR3 nucleotides are TGTGCCAGCAGCCCCGGGACGGCCACTGCTAACTATGGCTACACCTTC.

This clonotype was seen ten or more times. CDR3 coding DNA: TGCGCCAGCAGCTTAAGAGATCAAGCTAATGAAAAACTGTTTTTT. This gives the protein CASSLRDQANEKLFF. The chain couples TRBV5-1 to TRBJ1-4; D is uncertain. CDR1 and CDR2 from the germline V gene are SGHRS and YFSETQ. The CDR3 length is 15 residues. V lost 2 bases and J 3 bases, leaving 11 bases between the germline ends. Supplemented by reference TRBV5-1 and TRBJ1-4, the full variable domain reads KAGVTQTPRYLIKTRGQQVTLSCSPISGHRSVSWYQQTPGQGLQFLFEYFSETQRNKGNFPGRFSGRQFSNSRSEMNVSTLELGDSALYLCASSLRDQANEKLFFGSGTQLSVL.

In its sample, this clonotype was seen a few times. As DNA, the CDR3 is TGTGCCAGCAGCGACCCTAACACTGGGAAGCGGGACACTGAAGCTTTCTTT. Its protein product is CASSDPNTGKRDTEAFF. The chain recombines TRBV9 with TRBJ1-1; D gene unclear. Germline CDR1 is SGDLS and CDR2 is YYNGEE. This CDR3 has 17 amino acids. V was trimmed by 3 bases and J by 3 bases, leaving 21 bases between them.

This clonotype was recorded a few times. This chain joins TRBV2 and TRBJ2-2; D gene ambiguous. This CDR3 contains 16 residues. Germline V gene data show CDR1 as SNHLY and CDR2 as FYNNEI. Trimming removed 0 bases from V and 7 bases from J, with 15 bases in between. This CDR3 is CASSEAGPALGGELFF. As DNA, the CDR3 is TGTGCCAGCAGTGAAGCCGGGCCTGCCCTGGGCGGGGAGCTGTTTTTT.

This clonotype showed up many times. This chain connects TRBV7-9 to TRBJ1-3, with 7 positions matching TRBD1. The CDR3 totals 14 residues. Germline V gene sequence: CDR1 SEHNR, CDR2 FQNEAQ (reference sequence). Losses at the gene ends were 5 bases for V and 3 bases for J; bases not matched to a gene: 4. The CDR3 sequence is CASSQQGFGNTIYF. CDR3 DNA: TGTGCCAGCAGCCAACAGGGGTTTGGAAACACCATATATTTT.

The chain recombines TRBV6-5 with TRBJ2-6, with TRBD1 identical over 7 bases. CDR1 and CDR2 from the germline V gene are MNHEY and SVGAGI. With V trimmed by 0 bases and J by 2 bases, 4 bases remained unmatched. The CDR3 length is 17 residues. The CDR3 DNA is TGTGCCAGCAGTTACTCACAGGGGTTCGCTGGGGCCAACGTCCTGACTTTC. It encodes CASSYSQGFAGANVLTF.

A few counts support this clonotype. The chain carries TRBV3-1 and TRBJ2-3; TRBD2 aligns across 8 bases. V lost 2 bases and J lost 6; bases outside the gene matches: 7. Germline V gene sequence: CDR1 LGHDT, CDR2 YNNKEL (reference sequence). The CDR3 contains 15 residues. CDR3 coding DNA: TGTGCCAGCAGCCAATTTCAGCGGGAGATGGATACGCAGTATTTT. This encodes CASSQFQREMDTQYF.

This clonotype was observed a few times. The V and J genes are TRBV27 and TRBJ2-3, with TRBD2 matching over 7 bases. Trimming took 7 bases from V and 3 from J; bases not matched to a gene: 10. CDR3 length: 15 residues. CDR1 and CDR2 from the germline V gene are MNHEY and SMNVEV (reference sequence). CDR3 sequence: CASKLQLAITDTQYF. The CDR3 DNA sequence: TGTGCCAGCAAGCTGCAACTAGCGATTACAGATACGCAGTATTTT.

A few counts support this clonotype. V gene TRBV15 combines with J gene TRBJ2-1; 8 bases map to TRBD1. Germline V lookup: CDR1 LNHNV, CDR2 YYDKDF (reference sequence). The length of the CDR3 is 14 residues. The V gene end was trimmed by 2 bases and the J gene end by 7 bases; junction bases not matched to a gene: 4. This chain's CDR3 is CATSRQGAGNEQFF. In nucleotides, the CDR3 is TGTGCCACCAGCAGACAGGGGGCGGGGAATGAGCAGTTCTTC.

This clonotype came up a few times. The chain employs TRBV27 and TRBJ2-6; the D gene is possibly TRBD2 (7 bases). Trimming left V 3 bases short and J 4 bases short, with 10 bases between. Germline CDR1 and CDR2: MNHEY and SMNVEV (reference sequence). There are 15 residues in the CDR3. The CDR3 sequence: CASSFGGAGANVLTF. CDR3 sequence (DNA): TGTGCCAGCAGTTTTGGGGGGGCCGGGGCCAACGTCCTGACTTTC.

The rearrangement joins TRBV5-1 to TRBJ2-5; D not resolved. The germline V and J ends were trimmed by 6 bases and 3 bases, with 6 bases remaining between them. Looked up from germline, CDR1 is SGHRS and CDR2 is YFSETQ. This CDR3 comprises 11 residues. The DNA for the CDR3 is TGCGCCAGCAACCAAGAAGAGACCCAGTACTTC. This gives the protein CASNQEETQYF.

As concerns this clonotype: It may be a read error: a sequence one base away is much more abundant. The V call is TRBV12-3 or TRBV12-4, the J call TRBJ2-1; the D is unclear. This CDR3 is 10 amino acids long. The CDR3 DNA reads as TGTGCCAGCAGGGCGGACGCCCCAATCTTC. As protein: CASRADAPIF.

The genes are TRBV25-1 and TRBJ1-2; D is unclear. Trimming pared 3 bases from V and 4 bases from J, leaving 15 bases between. The CDR3 covers 15 residues. CDR1 is MGHDK and CDR2 is SYGVNS in the germline V gene. The CDR3 sequence is CASSDRLSIIYGYTF. CDR3 DNA sequence: TGTGCCAGCAGTGATCGCCTCAGCATAATCTATGGCTACACCTTC.

This clonotype was observed a handful of times. CDR3 sequence reads: CSAARVASGTDTQYF. CDR3 DNA sequence: TGCAGTGCCGCAAGGGTAGCTAGCGGCACAGATACGCAGTATTTT. The chain joins TRBV20-1 to TRBJ2-3; TRBD2 is a possible D gene (6 bases). Germline V gene lookup returns CDR1 DFQATT and CDR2 SNEGSKA (reference sequence). The CDR3 consists of 15 residues. Trimming removed 6 bases at V and 1 base at J, with 17 bases between.

V is TRBV3-1 and J is TRBJ1-5; D not certain. V lost 2 bases and J 0 bases, leaving 14 bases between the germline ends. The CDR3 has 17 residues. Germline V gene sequence: CDR1 LGHDT, CDR2 YNNKEL (reference sequence). The CDR3 DNA sequence: TGTGCCAGCAGCCAATCGGGCAGAGAGTATAGCAATCAGCCCCAGCATTTT. It yields the protein CASSQSGREYSNQPQHF.

In this sample, this clonotype turned up a few times. The chain combines TRBV20-1 with TRBJ1-2; TRBD1 aligns across 10 bases. V lost 1 base and J lost 6; bases outside the gene matches: 2. Germline V gene data show CDR1 as DFQATT and CDR2 as SNEGSKA (reference sequence). The CDR3 length is 13 residues. CDR3 DNA sequence: TGCAGTGCTAGAGTCGACAGGGGGCATGGCTACACCTTC. Amino acids: CSARVDRGHGYTF.

The chain recombines TRBV7-9 with TRBJ2-1; D may be TRBD2 (6 bases). CDR1 and CDR2 from the germline V gene are SEHNR and FQNEAQ (reference sequence). Trimming left V 0 bases short and J 6 bases short, with 9 bases between. There are 14 residues in the CDR3. CDR3 amino acids: CASSLAGGFNEQFF. The CDR3 coding sequence is TGTGCCAGCAGCTTAGCAGGAGGGTTCAATGAGCAGTTCTTC.